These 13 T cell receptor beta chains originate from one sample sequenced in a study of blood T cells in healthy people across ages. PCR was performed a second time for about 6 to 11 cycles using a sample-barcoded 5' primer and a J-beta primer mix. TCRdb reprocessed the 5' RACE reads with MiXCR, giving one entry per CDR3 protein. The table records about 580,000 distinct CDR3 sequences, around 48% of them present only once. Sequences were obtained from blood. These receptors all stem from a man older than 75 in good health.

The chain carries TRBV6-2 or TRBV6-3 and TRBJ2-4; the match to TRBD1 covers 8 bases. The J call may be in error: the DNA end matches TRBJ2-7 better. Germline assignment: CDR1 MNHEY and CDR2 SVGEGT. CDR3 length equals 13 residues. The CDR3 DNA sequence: TGTGCCAGCAGTACAGACAGGGGCTACGAGCAGTACTTC. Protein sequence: CASSTDRGYEQYF.

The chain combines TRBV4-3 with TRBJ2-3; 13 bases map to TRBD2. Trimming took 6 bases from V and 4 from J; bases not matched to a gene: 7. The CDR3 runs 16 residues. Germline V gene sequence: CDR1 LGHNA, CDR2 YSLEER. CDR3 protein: CASRKGTSGDADTQYF. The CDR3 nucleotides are TGCGCCAGCAGGAAAGGGACTAGCGGGGACGCAGATACGCAGTATTTT.

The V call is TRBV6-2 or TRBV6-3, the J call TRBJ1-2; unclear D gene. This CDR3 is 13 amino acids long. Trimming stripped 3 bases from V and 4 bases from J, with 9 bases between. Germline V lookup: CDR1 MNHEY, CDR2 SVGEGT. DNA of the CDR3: TGTGCCAGCAGTTATGTGGGTATCTATGGCTACACCTTC. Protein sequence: CASSYVGIYGYTF.

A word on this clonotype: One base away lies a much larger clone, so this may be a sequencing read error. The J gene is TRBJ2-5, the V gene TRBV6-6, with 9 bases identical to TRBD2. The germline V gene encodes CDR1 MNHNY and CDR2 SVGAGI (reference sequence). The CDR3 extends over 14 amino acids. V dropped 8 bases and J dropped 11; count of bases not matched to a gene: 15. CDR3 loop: CASQLAGELNEQYF. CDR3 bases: TGTGCCAGCCAATTAGCGGGGGAACTCAATGAGCAGTACTTC.

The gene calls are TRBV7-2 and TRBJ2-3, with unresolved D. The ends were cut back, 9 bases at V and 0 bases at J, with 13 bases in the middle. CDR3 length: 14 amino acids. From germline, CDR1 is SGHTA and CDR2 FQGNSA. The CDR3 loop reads CASGLGHSTDTQYF. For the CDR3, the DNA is TGTGCCAGTGGCCTCGGCCATAGCACAGATACGCAGTATTTT.

As DNA, the CDR3 is TGTGCCAGCAGCTTAGCCGCCGGGACCCCGGTTGCGCCCCAGTACTTC. Its protein product is CASSLAAGTPVAPQYF. The chain recombines TRBV7-9 with TRBJ2-5; perhaps D is TRBD1 or TRBD2 (5 bases each). CDR3 length: 16 residues. V lost 0 bases and J lost 9, with 20 bases in between. Germline V gene data show CDR1 as SEHNR and CDR2 as FQNEAQ (reference sequence).

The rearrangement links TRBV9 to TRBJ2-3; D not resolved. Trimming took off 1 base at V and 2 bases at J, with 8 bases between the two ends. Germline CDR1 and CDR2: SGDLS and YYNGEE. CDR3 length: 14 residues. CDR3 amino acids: CASSVNDVTDTQYF. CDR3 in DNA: TGTGCCAGCAGCGTAAACGACGTCACAGATACGCAGTATTTT. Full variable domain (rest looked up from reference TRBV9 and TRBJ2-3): DSGVTQTPKHLITATGQRVTLRCSPRSGDLSVYWYQQSLDQGLQFLIQYYNGEERAKGNILERFSAQQFPDLHSELNLSSLELGDSALYFCASSVNDVTDTQYFGPGTRLTVL.

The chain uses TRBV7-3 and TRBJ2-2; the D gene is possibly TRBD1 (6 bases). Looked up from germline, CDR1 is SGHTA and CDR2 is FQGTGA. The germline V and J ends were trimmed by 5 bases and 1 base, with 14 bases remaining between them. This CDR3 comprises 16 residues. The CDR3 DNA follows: TGTGCCAGCAGCCGTTCGCAGACAGGGAACACCGGGGAGCTGTTTTTT. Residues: CASSRSQTGNTGELFF.

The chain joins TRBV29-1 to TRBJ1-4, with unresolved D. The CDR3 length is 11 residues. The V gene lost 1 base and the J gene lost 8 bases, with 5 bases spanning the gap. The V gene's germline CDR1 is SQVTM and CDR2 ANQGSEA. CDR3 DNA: TGCAGCGTTGAAGTCTCCGAAAAACTGTTTTTT. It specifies CSVEVSEKLFF.

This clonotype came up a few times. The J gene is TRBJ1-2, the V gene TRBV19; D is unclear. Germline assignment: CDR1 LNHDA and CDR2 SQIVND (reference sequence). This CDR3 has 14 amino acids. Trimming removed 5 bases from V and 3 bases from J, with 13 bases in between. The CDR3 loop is CASSAHGSDYGYTF. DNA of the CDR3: TGTGCCAGTAGTGCACACGGGAGCGACTATGGCTACACCTTC.

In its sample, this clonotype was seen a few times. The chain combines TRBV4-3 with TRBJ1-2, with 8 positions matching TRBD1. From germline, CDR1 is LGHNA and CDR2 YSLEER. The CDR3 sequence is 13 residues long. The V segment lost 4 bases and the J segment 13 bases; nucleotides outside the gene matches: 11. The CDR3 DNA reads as TGCGCCAGCAGCCCGTCCCGGGACAGGCCCAGCACCTTC. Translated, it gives CASSPSRDRPSTF.

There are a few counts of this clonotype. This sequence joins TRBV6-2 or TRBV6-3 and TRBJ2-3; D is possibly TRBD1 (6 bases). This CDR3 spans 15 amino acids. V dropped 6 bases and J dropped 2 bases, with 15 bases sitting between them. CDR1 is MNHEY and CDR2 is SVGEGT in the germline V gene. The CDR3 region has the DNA TGTGCCAGCAGCACGAGAGACAGGCCCACAGATACGCAGTATTTT. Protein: CASSTRDRPTDTQYF.

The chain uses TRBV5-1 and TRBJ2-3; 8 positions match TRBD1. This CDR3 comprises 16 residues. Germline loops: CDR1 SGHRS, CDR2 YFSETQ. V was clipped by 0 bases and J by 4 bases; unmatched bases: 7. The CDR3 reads CASSLVMQGAADTQYF. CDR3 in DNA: TGCGCCAGCAGCTTGGTGATGCAGGGGGCGGCAGATACGCAGTATTTT.